This entry lists 22 T cell receptor beta chains sequenced from one sample in a study of CD8+CD57+ T cells in acquired aplastic anemia. Genomic DNA was employed as the template in profiling TCR beta VDJ and CDR3. Each CDR3 protein gets one entry after TCRdb re-called the reads with MiXCR. The sample contains 200,000 to 250,000 distinct CDR3 sequences, about 37% of which appear only once. The sample was sorted CD4+, CD8+, or CD8+CD57+ T cells (not recorded which) from PBMCs. These receptors were obtained from a human donor in good health, serving as a control.

In this sample, this clonotype turned up many times. The gene calls are TRBV19 and TRBJ2-7; 7 nucleotides agree with TRBD2. Germline values: CDR1 LNHDA, CDR2 SQIVND (reference sequence). With 7 bases clipped from V and 4 bases from J, the junction kept 10 bases outside the gene matches. There are 14 residues in the CDR3. The CDR3 is CASTRREVYYEQYF. Here the CDR3 DNA reads TGTGCCAGTACCCGCCGGGAGGTATATTACGAGCAGTACTTC.

In this sample, this clonotype turned up many times. V is TRBV2 and J is TRBJ2-3, with 9 bases that match TRBD1. With 7 bases clipped from V and 2 bases from J, the junction kept 10 bases outside the gene matches. The length of the CDR3 is 16 residues. Germline V gene lookup returns CDR1 SNHLY and CDR2 FYNNEI. CDR3 nucleotides: TGTGCCAGCACCCGGAACAGGGGGCTCGTCACAGATACGCAGTATTTT. It codes for CASTRNRGLVTDTQYF.

Many counts were recorded for this clonotype. The chain combines TRBV20-1 with TRBJ2-7; 7 bases are shared with TRBD2. The CDR3 runs 13 residues. The V gene's germline CDR1 is DFQATT and CDR2 SNEGSKA (reference sequence). The J segment lost 7 bases and the V segment lost 3 bases, leaving 9 bases of the junction unmatched. CDR3 bases: TGCAGTGCTAGGGCTAGCGGATGGGGGGAGCAGTACTTC. This sequence encodes CSARASGWGEQYF.

This chain links TRBV6-5 with TRBJ2-1; D gene unclear. Trimming stripped 5 bases from V and 7 bases from J, with 15 bases between. The CDR3 covers 14 residues. Germline V CDR1 and CDR2: MNHEY, SVGAGI. CDR3 residues: CASSHGRVRNEQFF. The CDR3 DNA is TGTGCCAGCAGTCACGGTCGGGTTAGGAATGAGCAGTTCTTC.

V usage is TRBV11-1 and J usage is TRBJ2-1, with TRBD2 matching over 7 bases. CDR3 size: 16 residues. Germline lookup yields CDR1 SGHAT and CDR2 FQDESV (reference sequence). J was trimmed by 14 bases and V by 5 bases; bases with no gene match: 21. DNA of the CDR3: TGTGCCAGCAGCCCCCAAGCCCCGGGACTATCACTGACGGAGTTCTTC. Protein product: CASSPQAPGLSLTEFF.

This clonotype was observed at least ten times. The rearrangement uses TRBV5-8 and TRBJ2-5; D might be TRBD2 (6 bases). Trimming shortened V by 1 base and J by 0 bases, and 7 bases separated the two germline ends. CDR3 length equals 14 residues. CDR1 is SGHTS and CDR2 is YDEGEE in the germline V gene. The CDR3, as DNA: TGTGCCAGCAGCTTGCGGGGGTACCAAGAGACCCAGTACTTC. This codes for CASSLRGYQETQYF.

This clonotype has a count of ten or more. The chain combines TRBV5-4 with TRBJ2-7; D remains ambiguous. Trimming stripped 4 bases from V and 4 bases from J, with 15 bases between. Looked up from germline, CDR1 is SGHNT and CDR2 is YYREEE (reference sequence). The CDR3 totals 14 residues. CDR3 nucleotide sequence: TGTGCCAGCAGCCCAGGAAGAGAGATGTACGAGCAGTACTTC. Translating it yields CASSPGREMYEQYF.

This clonotype has at least ten counts. The V and J genes are TRBV20-1 and TRBJ1-1; possibly TRBD1 for D (6 bases). Trimming cost V 2 bases and J 6 bases, with 16 bases left between them. This CDR3 spans 14 amino acids. Germline lookup yields CDR1 DFQATT and CDR2 SNEGSKA (reference sequence). The CDR3 DNA reads TGCAGTGCTAGAAGTTCCGGGGGCTTAGCTGAAGCTTTCTTT. Its protein product is CSARSSGGLAEAFF.

This chain links TRBV15 with TRBJ1-5; D is uncertain. Looked up from germline, CDR1 is LNHNV and CDR2 is YYDKDF (reference sequence). This CDR3 comprises 15 residues. Trimming left V 0 bases short and J 7 bases short, with 13 bases between. The chain's CDR3 is CATSRDEAGPQPQHF. In DNA form, the CDR3 reads TGTGCCACCAGCAGAGATGAAGCCGGGCCCCAGCCCCAGCATTTT.

This clonotype was observed at least ten times. The gene calls are TRBV7-2 and TRBJ2-3; 7 positions agree with TRBD2. This CDR3 contains 15 residues. V was clipped by 6 bases and J by 1 base; unmatched bases: 7. CDR1 SGHTA and CDR2 FQGNSA come from the germline V gene. CDR3 sequence reads: CASSLWGGGTDTQYF. In nucleotides, the CDR3 is TGTGCCAGCAGTCTATGGGGGGGAGGCACAGATACGCAGTATTTT.

At least ten counts were recorded for this clonotype. The CDR3 nucleotides are TGTGCCATCAGAAACAGTTCGAACACCGGGGAGCTGTTTTTT. Protein: CAIRNSSNTGELFF. The V and J genes are TRBV10-3 and TRBJ2-2; no clear D gene. Deletions cut 6 bases from V and 0 bases from J, with 8 bases between. The CDR3 has 14 amino acids. Germline V gene data show CDR1 as ENHRY and CDR2 as SYGVKD.

V usage is TRBV27 and J usage is TRBJ2-7; 8 bases line up with TRBD1. This CDR3 comprises 15 residues. Germline CDR1 and CDR2: MNHEY and SMNVEV (reference sequence). The ends lost 6 bases at V and 4 bases at J; junction bases unmatched: 11. Here the CDR3 DNA reads TGTGCCAGCAGGAGAGGCGGACAGGGAGGATACGAGCAGTACTTC. Its protein is CASRRGGQGGYEQYF.

The chain combines TRBV15 with TRBJ1-5, with D possibly TRBD1 on 6 matching bases. Germline CDR1 is LNHNV and CDR2 is YYDKDF (reference sequence). This CDR3 spans 18 amino acids. Trimming removed 3 bases at V and 6 bases at J, with 24 bases between. CDR3 in DNA: TGTGCCACCAGCAGCCTTAAAGAGGGGGGCGGGAATCCTCAGCCCCAGCATTTT. Protein sequence: CATSSLKEGGGNPQPQHF. The variable domain in full, with the rest retrieved from reference TRBV15 and TRBJ1-5, is DAMVIQNPRYQVTQFGKPVTLSCSQTLNHNVMYWYQQKSSQAPKLLFHYYDKDFNNEADTPDNFQSRRPNTSFCFLDIRSPGLGDTAMYLCATSSLKEGGGNPQPQHFGDGTRLSIL.

This clonotype was seen repeatedly, ten times or more. The chain combines TRBV14 with TRBJ1-1; TRBD1 matches 9 bases. The junction had 10 bases not matched to a gene; V was cut back by 2 bases and J by 0 bases. The germline V gene has CDR1 SGHDN and CDR2 FVKESK. The CDR3 length is 18 residues. The CDR3 reads CASSQWRGTGKVNTEAFF. CDR3 coding DNA: TGTGCCAGCAGCCAATGGAGAGGGACAGGGAAAGTGAACACTGAAGCTTTCTTT.

This clonotype has at least ten counts. This chain joins TRBV20-1 and TRBJ1-1; TRBD1 aligns across 8 bases. CDR1 is DFQATT and CDR2 is SNEGSKA in the germline V gene (reference sequence). Trimming at V came to 5 bases and at J to 5 bases, leaving 10 bases not matched to a gene. The CDR3 has 14 amino acids. CDR3 in DNA: TGCAGTGCTTCCCTGGACAGGGTTTCAACTGAAGCTTTCTTT. Protein product: CSASLDRVSTEAFF.

This clonotype was seen ten or more times. The chain couples TRBV2 to TRBJ1-2; 9 bases line up with TRBD1. The CDR3 covers 14 residues. Losses at the gene ends were 6 bases for V and 8 bases for J; bases not matched to a gene: 10. Germline-derived CDR1 and CDR2 are SNHLY and FYNNEI. For the CDR3, the DNA is TGTGCCAGCAGCAGGGACAGGGACATCGGCGGCTACACCTTC. It yields the protein CASSRDRDIGGYTF.

This clonotype occurred many times. This sequence joins TRBV2 and TRBJ2-4; unclear D gene. V dropped 3 bases and J dropped 3 bases, with 6 bases sitting between them. Germline V gene sequence: CDR1 SNHLY, CDR2 FYNNEI. The CDR3 runs to 13 residues. CDR3 loop: CASSDRSKNIQYF. For the CDR3, the DNA is TGTGCCAGCAGTGACAGGAGCAAAAACATTCAGTACTTC. The whole variable domain, remainder taken from reference TRBV2 and TRBJ2-4, is EPEVTQTPSHQVTQMGQEVILRCVPISNHLYFYWYRQILGQKVEFLVSFYNNEISEKSEIFDDQFSVERPDGSNFTLKIRSTKLEDSAMYFCASSDRSKNIQYFGAGTRLSVL.

The chain is built from TRBV6-5 and TRBJ2-3; D call uncertain. The CDR3 length is 15 residues. The germline CDR1 and CDR2 sequences are MNHEY and SVGAGI. The germline V and J ends were trimmed by 0 bases and 0 bases, with 7 bases remaining between them. The CDR3 nucleotides read TGTGCCAGCAGTTACTCGTTCCCGAGCACAGATACGCAGTATTTT. Its translation: CASSYSFPSTDTQYF.

Comment on this clonotype: A much larger clonotype is one base distant, so this may be a read error. This sequence joins TRBV12-3 or TRBV12-4 and TRBJ2-5, with D unclear. The CDR3 spans 13 residues. As DNA, the CDR3 is TGTGCCAGCAGTTTTGGGCAGCAAGAGACCCAGTCCTTC. Protein sequence: CASSFGQQETQSF.

The table lists this clonotype with a few counts. The chain employs TRBV11-1 and TRBJ2-2; a weak D match, TRBD2 (6 bases). The germline V gene has CDR1 SGHAT and CDR2 FQDESV (reference sequence). V shed 5 bases and J shed 0 bases, with 16 bases lying between them. There are 17 residues in the CDR3. The CDR3 sequence is CASSPRIAEANTGELFF. The CDR3 DNA is TGTGCCAGCAGCCCCCGAATAGCGGAAGCGAACACCGGGGAGCTGTTTTTT.

For this clonotype: A much larger clone lies a single base off, so this may be a read error. This chain uses TRBV12-3 or TRBV12-4 with TRBJ1-1; no clear D gene. V lost 6 bases, J lost 3 bases, and 11 bases lay in between. The CDR3 consists of 13 residues. CDR3 DNA sequence: TGTGCCAGCAGCCTGAAGTGGTACACTGAAGCTTTCTTT. Translation gives CASSLKWYTEAFF.

The chain carries TRBV2 and TRBJ1-6; 9 nucleotides align to TRBD1. Germline loops: CDR1 SNHLY, CDR2 FYNNEI. This CDR3 has 18 amino acids. J lost 8 bases, V lost 6 bases, and 17 bases had no gene match. Here the CDR3 reads CASSETPGQGVSDSPLHF. The CDR3 DNA reads TGTGCCAGCAGCGAAACCCCGGGACAGGGAGTTTCGGATTCACCCCTCCACTTT. The full variable domain, rest sourced from reference TRBV2 and TRBJ1-6, is EPEVTQTPSHQVTQMGQEVILRCVPISNHLYFYWYRQILGQKVEFLVSFYNNEISEKSEIFDDQFSVERPDGSNFTLKIRSTKLEDSAMYFCASSETPGQGVSDSPLHFGNGTRLTVT.